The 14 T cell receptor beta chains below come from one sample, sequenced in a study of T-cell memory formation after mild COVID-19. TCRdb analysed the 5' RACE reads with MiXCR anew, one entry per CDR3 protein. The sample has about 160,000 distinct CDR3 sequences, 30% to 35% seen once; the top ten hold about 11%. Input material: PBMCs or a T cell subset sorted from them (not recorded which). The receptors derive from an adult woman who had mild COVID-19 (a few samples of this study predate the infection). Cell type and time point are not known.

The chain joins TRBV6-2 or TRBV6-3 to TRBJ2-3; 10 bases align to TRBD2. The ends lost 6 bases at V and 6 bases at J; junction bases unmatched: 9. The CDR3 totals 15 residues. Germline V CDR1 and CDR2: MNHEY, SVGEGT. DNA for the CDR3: TGTGCCAGCAGCTCCCAGCGGGGGGGTCGGGATACGCAGTATTTT. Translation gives CASSSQRGGRDTQYF.

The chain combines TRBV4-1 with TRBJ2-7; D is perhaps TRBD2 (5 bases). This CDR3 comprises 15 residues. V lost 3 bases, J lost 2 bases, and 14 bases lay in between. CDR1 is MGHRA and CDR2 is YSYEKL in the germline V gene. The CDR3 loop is CASSQSFGVAYEQYF. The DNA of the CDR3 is TGCGCCAGCAGCCAGTCTTTCGGGGTCGCCTACGAGCAGTACTTC.

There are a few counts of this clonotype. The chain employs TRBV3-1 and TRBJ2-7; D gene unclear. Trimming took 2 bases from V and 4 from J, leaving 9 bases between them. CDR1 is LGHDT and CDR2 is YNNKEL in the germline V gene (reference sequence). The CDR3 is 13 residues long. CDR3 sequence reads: CASSQRPQYEQYF. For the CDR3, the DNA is TGTGCCAGCAGCCAAAGACCTCAGTACGAGCAGTACTTC.

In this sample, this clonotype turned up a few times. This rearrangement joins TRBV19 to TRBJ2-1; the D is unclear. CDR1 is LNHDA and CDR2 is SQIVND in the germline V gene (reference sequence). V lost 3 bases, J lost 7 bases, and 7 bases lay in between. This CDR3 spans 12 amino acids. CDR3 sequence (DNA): TGTGCCAGTAGTATTGGAGCAAATGAGCAGTTCTTC. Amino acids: CASSIGANEQFF.

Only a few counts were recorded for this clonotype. Here the CDR3 DNA reads TGTGCCACCTCCTTCGCGACAGATACGCAGTATTTT. Translating it yields CATSFATDTQYF. This chain joins TRBV24-1 and TRBJ2-3; D gene ambiguous. CDR1 is KGHDR, CDR2 SFDVKD, per germline. The ends were cut back, 9 bases at V and 3 bases at J, with 9 bases in the middle. CDR3 length: 12 amino acids.

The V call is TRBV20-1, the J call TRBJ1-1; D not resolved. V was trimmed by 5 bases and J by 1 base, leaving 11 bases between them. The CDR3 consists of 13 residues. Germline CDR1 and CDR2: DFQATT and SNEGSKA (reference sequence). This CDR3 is CSARKNTNTEAFF. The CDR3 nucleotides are TGCAGTGCTCGGAAGAACACGAACACTGAAGCTTTCTTT.

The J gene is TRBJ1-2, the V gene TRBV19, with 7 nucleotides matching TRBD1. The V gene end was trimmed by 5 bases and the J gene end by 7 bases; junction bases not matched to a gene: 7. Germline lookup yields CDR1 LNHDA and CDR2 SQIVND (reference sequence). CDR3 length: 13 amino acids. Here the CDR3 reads CASSEEGAGGYTF. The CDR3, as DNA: TGTGCCAGTAGTGAAGAGGGGGCGGGTGGCTACACCTTC.

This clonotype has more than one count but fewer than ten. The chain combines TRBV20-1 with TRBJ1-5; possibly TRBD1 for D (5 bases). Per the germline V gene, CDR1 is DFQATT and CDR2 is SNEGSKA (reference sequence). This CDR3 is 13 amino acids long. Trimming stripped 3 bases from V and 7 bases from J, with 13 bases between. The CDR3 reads CSARALQGQPQHF. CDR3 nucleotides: TGCAGTGCTAGGGCCCTGCAGGGACAGCCCCAGCATTTT.

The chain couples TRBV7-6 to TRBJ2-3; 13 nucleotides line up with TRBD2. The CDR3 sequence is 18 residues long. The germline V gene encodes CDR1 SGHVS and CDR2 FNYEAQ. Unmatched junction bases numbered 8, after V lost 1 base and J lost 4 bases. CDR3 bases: TGTGCCAGCAGCTTAGGGACTAGCGGGGGCCGAGGCGCAGATACGCAGTATTTT. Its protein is CASSLGTSGGRGADTQYF.

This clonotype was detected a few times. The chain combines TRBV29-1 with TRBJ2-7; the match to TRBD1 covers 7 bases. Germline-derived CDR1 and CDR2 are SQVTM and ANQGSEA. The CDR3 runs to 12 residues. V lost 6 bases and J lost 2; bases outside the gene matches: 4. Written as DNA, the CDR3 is TGCAGCGTACCCGGACAGGCCTACGAGCAGTACTTC. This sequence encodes CSVPGQAYEQYF.

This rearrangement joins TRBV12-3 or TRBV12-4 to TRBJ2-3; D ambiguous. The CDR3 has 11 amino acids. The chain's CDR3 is CAVRRTDTQYF. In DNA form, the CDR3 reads TGTGCAGTACGCAGGACAGATACGCAGTATTTT.

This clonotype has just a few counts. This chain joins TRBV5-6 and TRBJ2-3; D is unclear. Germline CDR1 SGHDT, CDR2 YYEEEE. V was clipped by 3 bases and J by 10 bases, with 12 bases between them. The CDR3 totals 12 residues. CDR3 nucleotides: TGTGCCAGCAGCTCCATTGAGATTGCGCAGTATTTT. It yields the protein CASSSIEIAQYF. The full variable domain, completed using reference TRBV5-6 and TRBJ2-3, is DAGVTQSPTHLIKTRGQQVTLRCSPKSGHDTVSWYQQALGQGPQFIFQYYEEEERQRGNFPDRFSGHQFPNYSSELNVNALLLGDSALYLCASSSIEIAQYFGPGTRLTVL.

CDR3 DNA: TGTGCCAGCAGCTTCTCCGGGACTAGCTTGAATACGCAGTATTTT. This encodes CASSFSGTSLNTQYF. This chain connects TRBV7-2 to TRBJ2-3, with 9 bases that match TRBD2. Germline CDR1 reads SGHTA; CDR2 reads FQGNSA. This CDR3 is built from 15 residues. V lost 3 bases to trimming and J lost 7 bases; unmatched junction nucleotides: 8.

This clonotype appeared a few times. CDR3 sequence: CASSGGLAGATGELFF. The CDR3, as DNA: TGTGCCAGCAGTGGGGGACTAGCGGGGGCCACCGGGGAGCTGTTTTTT. The rearrangement joins TRBV2 to TRBJ2-2; TRBD2 agrees at 14 bases. Germline V gene lookup returns CDR1 SNHLY and CDR2 FYNNEI. V shed 4 bases and J 4 bases; nucleotides not matched to a gene: 2. The CDR3 covers 16 residues. The whole variable domain, filled in from reference TRBV2 and TRBJ2-2, reads EPEVTQTPSHQVTQMGQEVILRCVPISNHLYFYWYRQILGQKVEFLVSFYNNEISEKSEIFDDQFSVERPDGSNFTLKIRSTKLEDSAMYFCASSGGLAGATGELFFGEGSRLTVL.